The 24 T cell receptor beta chains reported below all come from one sample, sequenced in a study of cytotoxic CD8 clonotypes in ibrutinib-treated CLL. Sequencing used immunoSEQ multiplex PCR; TCRdb keeps in-frame clones, though not all of them. The sample shows approximately 74,000 clones, 80% of them seen only once. The specimen comprised PBMCs, sampled at disease progression, from a patient treated with ibrutinib. Receptors originate from a human donor with chronic lymphocytic leukemia.

The chain recombines TRBV2 with TRBJ2-7; D may be TRBD1 or TRBD2 (5 bases each). Trimming left V 6 bases short and J 0 bases short, with 12 bases between. This CDR3 is 14 amino acids long. Germline CDR1 SNHLY, CDR2 FYNNEI. CDR3 nucleotide sequence: TGTGCCAGCAGGTGGGACGGACCCTCCTACGAGCAGTACTTC. This gives the protein CASRWDGPSYEQYF.

The genes are TRBV9 and TRBJ2-3; 10 bases fit TRBD2. The ends lost 0 bases at V and 5 bases at J; junction bases unmatched: 6. The germline CDR1 and CDR2 sequences are SGDLS and YYNGEE. CDR3 length: 16 residues. CDR3 nucleotides: TGTGCCAGCAGCGTAGCACTAGCGGGGAGGGTAGATACGCAGTATTTT. It codes for CASSVALAGRVDTQYF.

This rearrangement joins TRBV13 to TRBJ2-3, with a tentative D call TRBD2 (5 bases). The CDR3 is 13 amino acids. The V end was cut by 4 bases, the J end by 3 bases, with 8 bases between. CDR1 PRHDT and CDR2 FYEKMQ come from the germline V gene (reference sequence). CDR3 sequence: CASSSRGTDTQYF. In nucleotides, the CDR3 is TGTGCCAGCAGCTCCCGGGGAACAGATACGCAGTATTTT.

The chain employs TRBV4-2 and TRBJ2-5; 10 bases map to TRBD2. Looked up from germline, CDR1 is LGHNA and CDR2 is YNFKEQ. The length of the CDR3 is 15 residues. Trimming removed 5 bases from V and 5 bases from J; junction bases left unmatched: 8. This CDR3 is CASSYRLAGVETQYF. CDR3 nucleotide sequence: TGTGCCAGCAGCTACCGGCTAGCGGGAGTGGAGACCCAGTACTTC.

This clone was counted a few times. The chain uses TRBV2 and TRBJ2-7; D not certain. Trimming left V 5 bases short and J 4 bases short, with 12 bases between. This CDR3 is 13 amino acids long. In germline, CDR1 is SNHLY, CDR2 FYNNEI. The CDR3 coding sequence is TGTGCCAGCAGTCGGCTGGATTATTACGAGCAGTACTTC. Protein product: CASSRLDYYEQYF.

DNA for the CDR3: TGTGCCAGCAGCCCCCGGGTAGCTTCCTACAATGAGCAGTTCTTC. This sequence encodes CASSPRVASYNEQFF. V usage is TRBV7-2 and J usage is TRBJ2-1; D is undetermined. CDR3 length: 15 residues. The germline V gene has CDR1 SGHTA and CDR2 FQGNSA. Deletions cut 5 bases from V and 1 base from J, with 12 bases between.

The J gene is TRBJ2-7, the V gene TRBV27, with D possibly being TRBD1 (5 bases). Trimming cost V 6 bases and J 3 bases, with 18 bases left between them. Germline lookup yields CDR1 MNHEY and CDR2 SMNVEV (reference sequence). There are 15 residues in the CDR3. The DNA for the CDR3 is TGTGCCAGCAGACCTCAGGGTATTTTCGGCTACGAGCAGTACTTC. It is translated as CASRPQGIFGYEQYF.

The V and J genes are TRBV5-1 and TRBJ1-1; 10 bases are shared with TRBD1. The trim removed 4 bases at V and 4 bases at J, leaving 1 base unmatched. The CDR3 sequence is 13 residues long. Germline CDR1 SGHRS, CDR2 YFSETQ. The CDR3, as DNA: TGCGCCAGCAGCAGGACAGGGGGCACTGAAGCTTTCTTT. It specifies CASSRTGGTEAFF.

In this sample, this clone turned up many times. This sequence joins TRBV5-4 and TRBJ1-1; TRBD1 is a possible D gene (5 bases). V was pared by 0 bases and J by 4 bases, with 16 bases between. CDR1 is SGHNT and CDR2 is YYREEE in the germline V gene (reference sequence). The CDR3 length is 16 residues. Here the CDR3 DNA reads TGTGCCAGCAGCTTGGGTGTTGGGGCAGGGATCACTGAAGCTTTCTTT. It encodes CASSLGVGAGITEAFF.

The chain couples TRBV27 to TRBJ2-7, with 8 bases lining up with TRBD2. CDR3 length: 15 residues. V dropped 8 bases and J dropped 3; count of bases not matched to a gene: 12. Germline values: CDR1 MNHEY, CDR2 SMNVEV (reference sequence). CDR3 protein: CASSLEGLVGYEQYF. The CDR3 region has the DNA TGTGCCAGCTCCCTCGAGGGACTAGTGGGCTACGAGCAGTACTTC.

The CDR3 nucleotides read TGTGCCAGCAGTCGAGGGGTATCTGGAAACACCATATATTTT. It is translated as CASSRGVSGNTIYF. This chain links TRBV6-6 with TRBJ1-3, with a weak D call TRBD1 (5 bases). V lost 5 bases, J lost 1 base, and 9 bases lay in between. The CDR3 runs 14 residues. CDR1 is MNHNY, CDR2 SVGAGI, per germline (reference sequence).

The chain has TRBV5-1 and TRBJ2-7; D might be TRBD1 (5 bases). This CDR3 has 16 amino acids. Per germline, CDR1 SGHRS and CDR2 YFSETQ. V lost 0 bases and J lost 5, with 18 bases in between. Here the CDR3 reads CASSLANRKVLDEQYF. CDR3 bases: TGCGCCAGCAGCTTGGCCAACAGGAAGGTTCTCGACGAGCAGTACTTC. The full variable domain, completed using reference TRBV5-1 and TRBJ2-7, is KAGVTQTPRYLIKTRGQQVTLSCSPISGHRSVSWYQQTPGQGLQFLFEYFSETQRNKGNFPGRFSGRQFSNSRSEMNVSTLELGDSALYLCASSLANRKVLDEQYFGPGTRLTVT.

The chain combines TRBV10-1 with TRBJ2-3, with TRBD2 matching 8 bases. This CDR3 region has 14 residues. The J segment lost 6 bases and the V segment lost 3 bases, leaving 5 bases of the junction unmatched. Germline CDR1 and CDR2: WNHNN and SYGVQD (reference sequence). The CDR3 DNA reads TGCGCCAGCAGTGACGGAGTAGCGGGGGATACGCAGTATTTT. Translated, it gives CASSDGVAGDTQYF.

V gene TRBV13 combines with J gene TRBJ1-5; D remains unclear. Per germline, CDR1 PRHDT and CDR2 FYEKMQ (reference sequence). The ends were cut back, 0 bases at V and 5 bases at J, with 8 bases in the middle. The CDR3 is 14 residues long. The CDR3 DNA sequence: TGTGCCAGCAGCTTAGGAGGTTTAGATCAGCCCCAGCATTTT. As protein: CASSLGGLDQPQHF. The full variable domain, its missing parts supplied by reference TRBV13 and TRBJ1-5, is AAGVIQSPRHLIKEKRETATLKCYPIPRHDTVYWYQQGPGQDPQFLISFYEKMQSDKGSIPDRFSAQQFSDYHSELNMSSLELGDSALYFCASSLGGLDQPQHFGDGTRLSIL.

In this sample, this clone turned up many times. The rearrangement links TRBV27 to TRBJ1-4; D call uncertain. This CDR3 comprises 12 residues. V dropped 6 bases and J dropped 8 bases, with 10 bases sitting between them. Germline V gene data show CDR1 as MNHEY and CDR2 as SMNVEV (reference sequence). The CDR3 spells CASRHPGEKLFF. CDR3 DNA: TGTGCCAGCAGACATCCTGGGGAAAAACTGTTTTTT.

The rearrangement joins TRBV12-5 to TRBJ1-1; D might be TRBD1 (6 bases). The V gene's germline CDR1 is LGHNT and CDR2 FRNRAP. The V gene lost 0 bases and the J gene lost 4 bases, with 12 bases spanning the gap. The CDR3 is 15 amino acids. The CDR3 loop reads CASGLVGGRGTEAFF. The CDR3, as DNA: TGTGCTAGTGGTTTGGTGGGGGGCAGGGGCACTGAAGCTTTCTTT.

The V and J genes are TRBV12-5 and TRBJ1-6; the D is unclear. V lost 6 bases to trimming and J lost 10 bases, with 13 bases between them. This CDR3 region has 13 residues. From germline, CDR1 is LGHNT and CDR2 FRNRAP. The CDR3 DNA follows: TGTGCTAGTGGGAAAGGGTTGGGATCACCCCTCCACTTT. Translation gives CASGKGLGSPLHF.

The table lists this clone with a count of one. J is TRBJ2-2 and V is TRBV2; D perhaps matches TRBD2 (7 bases). The V gene lost 11 bases and the J gene lost 4 bases, with 17 bases spanning the gap. Germline values: CDR1 SNHLY, CDR2 FYNNEI. This CDR3 is 14 amino acids long. In DNA form, the CDR3 reads TGTGCCTTTATTCTAGGGGGGGTCACCGGGGAGCTGTTTTTT. Its translation is CAFILGGVTGELFF.

This chain links TRBV27 with TRBJ1-2; a weak D match, TRBD1 (5 bases). CDR3 length: 14 amino acids. Deletions cut 0 bases from V and 6 bases from J, with 11 bases between. Germline CDR1 is MNHEY and CDR2 is SMNVEV (reference sequence). The CDR3 nucleotides are TGTGCCAGCAGTTTATCAGGGGCATTGAATGGCTACACCTTC. Protein product: CASSLSGALNGYTF.

This clone was seen once. The chain combines TRBV5-1 with TRBJ1-3, with no clear D. Trimming removed 7 bases at V and 0 bases at J, with 14 bases between. The germline gives CDR1 SGHRS, CDR2 YFSETQ. The CDR3 runs to 15 residues. The CDR3 region is CASAKDGDSGNTIYF. The CDR3 region has the DNA TGCGCCAGCGCCAAAGACGGAGACTCTGGAAACACCATATATTTT. The complete variable domain, with remaining parts taken from reference TRBV5-1 and TRBJ1-3, reads KAGVTQTPRYLIKTRGQQVTLSCSPISGHRSVSWYQQTPGQGLQFLFEYFSETQRNKGNFPGRFSGRQFSNSRSEMNVSTLELGDSALYLCASAKDGDSGNTIYFGEGSWLTVV.

The V and J genes are TRBV13 and TRBJ1-2, with D possibly TRBD1 on 5 matching bases. V was cut by 4 bases and J by 4 bases, with 13 bases left in between. Germline V lookup: CDR1 PRHDT, CDR2 FYEKMQ (reference sequence). CDR3 size: 14 residues. The CDR3 DNA follows: TGTGCCAGCAGCTATGCGGCAGGGTTCTATGGCTACACCTTC. Translated, it gives CASSYAAGFYGYTF.

The chain combines TRBV21-1 with TRBJ1-1; the D call in the table, TRBD1, was not verified against the DNA. TRBV21-1 is described as a pseudogene. CDR3 size: 14 residues. CDR3 sequence reads: CASSIQGLRTEAFF. CDR3 bases: TGTGCCAGCAGCATTCAGGGGCTAAGGACTGAAGCTTTCTTT.

V and J are TRBV13 and TRBJ2-1; perhaps TRBD2 as D (5 bases). V was shortened by 4 bases and J by 0 bases, with 10 bases between the two germline ends. This CDR3 spans 15 amino acids. CDR1 and CDR2 (germline): PRHDT, FYEKMQ (reference sequence). The CDR3 region is CASSWVGSSYNEQFF. As DNA, the CDR3 is TGTGCCAGCAGCTGGGTTGGGAGCTCCTACAATGAGCAGTTCTTC.

The CDR3 bases are TGTGCCAGCAGTGATTGGGGGCTAGATCAGCCCCAGCATTTT. Residues: CASSDWGLDQPQHF. The chain couples TRBV6-1 to TRBJ1-5, with D tentatively TRBD1 (6 bases). Germline assignment: CDR1 MNHNS and CDR2 SASEGT. The CDR3 has 14 amino acids. V lost 3 bases and J lost 5, with 11 bases in between.